This T cell receptor (beta chain) appears in the sequencing data of a study of CD8 T cells in Susac syndrome. General observations from the study: It was acknowledged in the study that its TCR sequencing and HLA analysis involved a relatively small number of individuals.

Trimming removed 4 bases at V and 3 bases at J, with 7 bases between. Germline V CDR1 and CDR2: SGHDT, YYEEEE. The CDR3 sequence is 13 residues long. Worth noting for this clonotype: Its cognate antigen is unknown.

RNA totalling roughly 0.5 to 1 ug underwent reverse transcription with random hexamers. immunoSEQ multiplex PCR amplified TCR beta CDR3 across 54 Vbeta, 13 Jbeta. TCRdb re-called the immunoSEQ multiplex PCR reads with MiXCR, one entry per CDR3 protein. The table has 150,000 to 200,000 distinct CDR3 sequences, roughly 92% seen once. While CD8+ and CD4+ T cells were isolated negatively, TEMRA cells were enriched by FACS. Sequencing input: CD4+ T cells from PBMCs. This clonotype originated in a human donor with multiple sclerosis. V and J are TRBV5-6 and TRBJ2-2; weak D call: TRBD2 (5 bases). The chain's CDR3 is CASSREHTGELFF. DNA for the CDR3: TGTGCCAGCAGCCGGGAACACACCGGGGAGCTGTTTTTT.